The clone carrying this T cell receptor beta chain was picked up many times. Its antigen remains unidentified. The time point is: newly diagnosed GD, antithyroid drugs for less than 3 months. PBMC RNA was the source of the TCR library. These data are taken from a study of regulatory T cells in long-lasting Graves disease. Study information: Antithyroid drug intake by newly diagnosed Graves' patients had lasted under 3 months. Study conclusions and caveats: Persistent disease samples used TRBV28, TRBJ1-2 and TRBJ2-5 preferentially.

V trimming: 10 bases; J trimming: 0 bases; junction bases outside the gene matches: 4. The CDR3 length is 14 residues. Germline assignment: CDR1 MDHEN and CDR2 SYDVKM. The TCR beta library used iRepertoire HTBI primers with Arm-PCR amplification of CDR3. In TCRdb, the multiplex PCR reads were re-called with MiXCR into one record per CDR3 protein. The sample shows under 300,000 distinct CDR3 sequences, approximately 16% of them seen only once. Sequencing was performed on peripheral blood mononuclear cells (PBMCs), taken at new diagnosis, from a patient treated with antithyroid drugs. The J gene is TRBJ2-3, the V gene TRBV28; 10 positions match TRBD2. This receptor was identified in a female donor with Graves disease. The CDR3 loop reads CATTTSGSTDTQYF. The CDR3 region has the DNA TGTGCCACCACGACTAGCGGGAGCACAGATACGCAGTATTTT.